What follows describes a single T cell receptor beta chain. There is no known antigen for this receptor. The record originates from a study of cytomegalovirus exposure and HLA in healthy donors (dated by TCRdb to about 2017). With regard to the full study: An earlier analysis of 550 to 700 of the donors reported approximately 290 Gb of sequence data and approximately 110 million unique TCR beta sequences from 150 million to 200 million T cells. Approximately 310 gigabases of sequencing data and tens of millions of unique TCR sequences were included in an early release covering several hundred HLA-typed donors. Among the approximately 400 genotyped donors, 81% belonged to the genetic ancestry cluster associated with self-reported Caucasian donors. The study aimed to test whether signatures of past pathogen exposure could be identified by cataloging public T cell receptors. The T cell repertoires of roughly 660 subjects were profiled by immunosequencing and related to cytomegalovirus serostatus. Along with the approximately 650-subject first cohort, a separate validation cohort of 120 different subjects was used. To predict cytomegalovirus infection status, the study combined high-throughput TCR immunosequencing, statistical association of individual TCRs with disease status, and machine learning. A later analysis re-examined previously published TCR beta repertoires from just over 650 donors and added high-resolution HLA genotyping to investigate patterns of TCR occurrence. Rather than drawing on any new phenotypic data, the later analysis identified candidate immune exposures from TCR beta sequences and the way those sequences occurred across donors. An earlier analysis of several hundred of the donors applied high-throughput TCR beta sequencing to assess whether each TCR beta V gene segment acted as functional or pseudogenic. Donor age, sex, ethnicity and CMV serostatus were collected together with the repertoire data. In a later genetic analysis, genome-wide SNP genotypes for about three fifths of the roughly 670 donors were used, and that subset was treated as a discovery cohort. All discovery cohort repertoires had been generated using a single sequencing platform. Both class I and class II loci were covered by HLA typing, at four-digit resolution. Typing coverage varied by locus: roughly 620-630 donors for A, B, C, DRB1 and DQB1; 500 to 550 for DQA1; approximately 610 for DPA1; approximately 490 for DPB1. Because of strong linkage in the cohort, 5 or 6 DR-DQ haplotypes were treated as single units for association and clustering. Among around 400 genotyped donors of the cohort, an average of approximately 220,000 unique TCR beta nucleotide sequences was sequenced per donor, of which approximately 18% were non-productive. Points the paper makes about the study in general: A further reported finding was that TCR beta sequences accurately predicted the HLA-A and HLA-B alleles for most subjects in the first cohort. In a later genetic analysis, fewer N-insertions in productive TCRs were reported among donors in an Asian-associated ancestry cluster than the approximately 670-donor mean. When HLA alleles, especially DR and DQ, strongly co-occurred, attributing TCR associations to individual alleles was difficult. HLA typing was unavailable for some donors at each locus, so association tests used only the typed subset. Most CMV-associated TCR beta chains appeared to be HLA-restricted in a later analysis, and the HLA associations seemed to be driven largely by CMV exposure. The authors suggested that the approach could potentially be generalized to other disease states and immunological phenotypes. The study gave a list of about 150 TCR beta chains associated with cytomegalovirus. In vitro tests confirmed that a few of the cytomegalovirus-associated TCR beta chains recognize cytomegalovirus antigens. Most TCR sequences were observed very rarely across donors, whereas some public TCRs were present in many individuals. Several of the top co-occurrence clusters appeared to be linked to parvovirus B19, influenza, CMV and Epstein-Barr virus, according to a later analysis. Linkage disequilibrium might explain the correlated functional status among segregating V segments, but an unknown experimental factor could not be excluded. A later analysis found that TCR association rates varied across HLA loci, with DRB1 alleles showing the most associated TCRs and HLA-C alleles the fewest. In an earlier analysis of 587 of the donors, most TCR beta V segments were observed in productive rearrangements about 90% or about 30% of the time, broadly matching IMGT annotations. Specific HLA alleles were associated with roughly 17,000 TCR beta sequences at a false discovery rate of 0.05 in a later analysis. In both the original and validation cohorts, the classifier was reported to diagnose cytomegalovirus status with high specificity and sensitivity. The earlier analysis of some 540 of the donors excluded some 15 rarely observed V segments, including chromosome 9 orphons, because counts were too low. Some IMGT-functional V segments, including TRBV6-2 and TRBV6-3, could not be told apart with the 87-base-pair reads, so those segments were excluded. A group of highly shared sequence variants was considered likely to be a technical artifact of the sequencing pipeline. A later genetic analysis associated a missense DCLRE1C variant with V-gene and J-gene trimming of TCR beta chains, and an independent cohort replicated the association. In a later analysis, HLA-associated TCR beta chains showed more clonal expansion and lower generation probabilities than non-associated chains that were equally common. Immune exposure information for the cohort was limited to CMV serostatus. Only TCR beta chains were sequenced in this cohort, and the absence of alpha or paired-chain data limited detectable features. Sequencing depth was assumed to be roughly uniform across donors in the presence/absence analyses, though that assumption may not hold.

V ends up 5 bases short and J 2 bases short, with an unmatched junction base count of 7. The CDR3 holds 16 amino acids from the cysteine to the phenylalanine. The entry retains the CDR3 DNA only, 48 bases that are in frame from base 1. Based on the germline V gene, the CDR1 and CDR2 sequences are LGHNA and YNFKEQ. The cohort consisted of some 730 healthy bone marrow donors. Cohort members were all nominally healthy when sampled, although unrecorded immune exposures were likely present. The donor tested CMV seronegative and was one of the 352 seronegative cohort members. Every donor gave a peripheral blood sample, and the peripheral blood mononuclear cells from that sample were used for TCR beta sequencing. Genomic DNA was extracted from the blood cell samples with the Qiagen DNeasy Blood Extraction Kit. The library was built by means of the immunoSEQ multiplex PCR assay. A mixture of 60 forward primers for TCR Vbeta segments and 13 reverse primers for TCR Jbeta segments was used in the multiplex PCR. The CDR3 region of rearranged TCR beta genes was amplified from genomic DNA with a multiplex PCR assay. On the Illumina HiSeq System, the amplified TCR beta libraries were sequenced as 87-base-pair reads. The source study handled its data this way. In a later analysis, tens of millions of unique TCR beta chains were counted across the 500 to 700 repertoires, and roughly 11 million of these chains were shared by at least two donors. To remove PCR and sequencing errors, raw reads were error-corrected and collapsed into unique sequences using a nearest-neighbor algorithm that merged closely related sequences. CDR3 sequences were aligned to IMGT reference sequences to assign V, D and J gene segments. For a sequence to be retained, at least a six-nucleotide match to both a V gene segment and a J gene segment was required. A rearrangement counted as productive if the CDR3 had no stop codons and remained in frame with V and J, and every other rearrangement counted as non-productive. CDR3 was defined by IMGT convention, running from the second conserved V-encoded cysteine to the conserved J-encoded phenylalanine. Sequences without an unambiguous match to a single V gene segment were excluded from the earlier analysis of 587 of the donors. In an earlier analysis of approximately 500 of the donors, a V segment was called functional when productive rearrangements were above 56.7%, and segregating when the standard deviation between donors exceeded 5%. To diagnose cytomegalovirus status from the catalog of TCR beta chain sequences, a statistical classification framework was built. A later analysis assigned V and J genes by comparing TCR nucleotide sequences with IMGT/GENE-DB human TR gene sequences. Using the TCRdist pipeline, a later analysis assigned CDR3 sequences along with most-parsimonious VDJ recombination scenarios. In a later analysis, every TCR beta chain was defined by the combination of its CDR3 amino acid sequence and its V-gene family, and reads without a unique V-gene family were dropped. As a way to deal with suspected cross-contamination and a sequencing artifact, a later analysis dropped hundreds of nucleotide sequences that were highly shared and had low generation probability. For each public chain, a later analysis derived a clonal expansion index from normalized ranks of inferred template counts within each repertoire. In a later analysis, generation probabilities were computed using a VDJ recombination model fitted to out-of-frame rearrangements, and the results were checked against IGoR. In a later analysis, TCR-TCR, TCR-HLA and TCR-CMV co-occurrence was scored with hypergeometric tests, and a repertoire-size bias correction was applied to TCR pairs. A later analysis estimated false discovery rates by permuting HLA or CMV assignments 20 times. In a later analysis, co-occurring TCRs were grouped with DBSCAN, and TCRdist sequence similarity was added when clustering was performed within HLA-allele-positive subsets. Co-occurrence clustering excluded repertoires with fewer than 30,000 or more than 120,000 public chains, plus five with anomalous nucleotide sharing. Drawn from immuneACCESS, this table holds only the in-frame rearrangements with V and J called that TCRdb kept. Clones are partly lost; checked studies trace under half to an unresolved V gene and leave the rest unexplained. V and J calls and clone size follow that table, whereas D and trimming were derived from the DNA. The sample has 150,000 to 200,000 clones on record. The biggest ten clones account for roughly 6.7% of the sample.

Here the chain combines TRBV4-2 and TRBJ2-7; TRBD2 matches 12 bases in the middle. The receptor's source is a man aged 25 to 45 in good health and CMV-seronegative. The sample comprised PBMCs. This receptor has the CDR3 CASSSVGLAGTYEQYF. The DNA reads as follows: TGTGCCAGCAGCAGTGTAGGACTAGCGGGAACCTACGAGCAGTACTTC.